The T cell receptor beta chain under discussion was sequenced for a study of beta chain features in type 1 diabetes. Findings and caveats of the study: Researchers report that Type 1 diabetes patients had moderately but significantly shorter TCRB CDR3s across all four CD4+ subsets. VDJ junctions in type 1 diabetes patients carried more deletions and fewer insertions.

Expressed TCRB transcripts got sequenced, as all isolated RNA was reverse transcribed. The study sequenced naive, central memory and regulatory T cell samples to an average of approximately 4 million reads. The protocol was immunoSEQ multiplex PCR, while the TCRdb copy is restricted to in-frame clones and leaves out a portion. The sample includes approximately 140,000 clones, 9.5% to 10% seen only once; the top ten take 0.55% to 0.65%. Germline loops: CDR1 SEHNR, CDR2 FQNEAQ (reference sequence). This CDR3 has 12 residues. The V and J ends lost 5 bases and 5 bases respectively, with 10 bases between them. This clone was seen repeatedly, ten times or more. Antigen specificity is unknown.

The chain couples TRBV7-9 to TRBJ2-7, with D perhaps TRBD1 (6 bases). The sequence derives from a middle-aged woman in good health. Specimen: central memory CD4+ T cells from blood. The CDR3 sequence is CASSIKGDEQYF. CDR3 nucleotides: TGTGCCAGCAGCATTAAGGGGGACGAGCAGTACTTC.